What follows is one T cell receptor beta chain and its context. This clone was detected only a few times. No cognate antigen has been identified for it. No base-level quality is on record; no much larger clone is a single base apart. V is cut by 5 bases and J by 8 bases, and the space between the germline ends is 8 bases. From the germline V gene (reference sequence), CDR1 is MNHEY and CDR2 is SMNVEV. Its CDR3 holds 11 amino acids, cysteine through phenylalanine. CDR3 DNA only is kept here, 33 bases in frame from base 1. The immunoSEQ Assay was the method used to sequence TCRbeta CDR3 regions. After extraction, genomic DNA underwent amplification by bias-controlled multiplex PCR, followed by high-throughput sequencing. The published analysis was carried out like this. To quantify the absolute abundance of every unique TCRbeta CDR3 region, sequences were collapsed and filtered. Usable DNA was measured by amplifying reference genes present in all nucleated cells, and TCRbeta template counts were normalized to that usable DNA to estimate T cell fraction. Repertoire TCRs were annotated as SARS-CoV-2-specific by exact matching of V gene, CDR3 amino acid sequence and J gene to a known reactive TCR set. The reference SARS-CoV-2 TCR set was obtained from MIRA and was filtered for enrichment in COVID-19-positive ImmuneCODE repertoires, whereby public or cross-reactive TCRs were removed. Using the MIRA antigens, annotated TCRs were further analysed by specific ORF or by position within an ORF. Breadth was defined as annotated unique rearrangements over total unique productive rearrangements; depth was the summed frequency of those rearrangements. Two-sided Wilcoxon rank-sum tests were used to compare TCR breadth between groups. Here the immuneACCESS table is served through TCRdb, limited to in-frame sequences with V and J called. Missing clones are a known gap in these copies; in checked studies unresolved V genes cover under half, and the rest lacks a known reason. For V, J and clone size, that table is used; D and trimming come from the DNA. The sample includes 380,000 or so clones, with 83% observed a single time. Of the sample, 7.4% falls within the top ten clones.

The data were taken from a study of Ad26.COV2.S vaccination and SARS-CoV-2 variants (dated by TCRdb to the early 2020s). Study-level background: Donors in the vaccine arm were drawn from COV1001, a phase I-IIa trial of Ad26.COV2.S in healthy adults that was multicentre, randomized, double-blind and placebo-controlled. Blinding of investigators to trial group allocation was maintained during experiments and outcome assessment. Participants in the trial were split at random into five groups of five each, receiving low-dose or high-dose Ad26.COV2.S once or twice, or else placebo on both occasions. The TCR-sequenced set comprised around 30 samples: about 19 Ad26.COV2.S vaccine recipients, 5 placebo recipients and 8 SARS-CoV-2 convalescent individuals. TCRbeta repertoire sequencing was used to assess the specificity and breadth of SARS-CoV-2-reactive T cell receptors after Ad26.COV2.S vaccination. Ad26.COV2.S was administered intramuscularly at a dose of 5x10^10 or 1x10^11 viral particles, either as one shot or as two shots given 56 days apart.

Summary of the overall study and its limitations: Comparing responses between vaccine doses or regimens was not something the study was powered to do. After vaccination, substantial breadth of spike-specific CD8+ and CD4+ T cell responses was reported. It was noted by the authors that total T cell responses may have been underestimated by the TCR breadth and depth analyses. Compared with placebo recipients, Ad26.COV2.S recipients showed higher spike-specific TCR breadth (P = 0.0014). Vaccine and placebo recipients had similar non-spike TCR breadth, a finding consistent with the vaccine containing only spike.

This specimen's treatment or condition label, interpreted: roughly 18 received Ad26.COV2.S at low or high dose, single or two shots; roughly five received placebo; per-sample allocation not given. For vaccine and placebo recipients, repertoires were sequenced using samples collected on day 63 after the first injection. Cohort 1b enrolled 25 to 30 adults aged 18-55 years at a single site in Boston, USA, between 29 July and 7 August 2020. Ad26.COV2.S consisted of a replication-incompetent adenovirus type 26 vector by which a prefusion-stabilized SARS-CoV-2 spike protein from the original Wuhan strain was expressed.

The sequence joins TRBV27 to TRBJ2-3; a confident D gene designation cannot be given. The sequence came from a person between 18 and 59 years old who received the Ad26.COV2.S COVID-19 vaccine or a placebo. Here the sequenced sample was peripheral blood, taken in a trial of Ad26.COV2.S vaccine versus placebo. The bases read TGTGCCAGCAGTGGTGGAATTACGCAGTATTTT. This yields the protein CASSGGITQYF.